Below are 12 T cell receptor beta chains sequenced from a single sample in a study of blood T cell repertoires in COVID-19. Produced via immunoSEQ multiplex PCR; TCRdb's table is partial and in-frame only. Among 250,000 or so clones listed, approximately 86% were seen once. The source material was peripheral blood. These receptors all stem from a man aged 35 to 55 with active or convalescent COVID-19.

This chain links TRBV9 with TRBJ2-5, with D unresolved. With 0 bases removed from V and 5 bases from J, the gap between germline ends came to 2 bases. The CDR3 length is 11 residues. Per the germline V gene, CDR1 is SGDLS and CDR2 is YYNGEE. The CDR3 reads CASSVAETQYF. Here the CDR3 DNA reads TGTGCCAGCAGCGTAGCGGAGACCCAGTACTTC.

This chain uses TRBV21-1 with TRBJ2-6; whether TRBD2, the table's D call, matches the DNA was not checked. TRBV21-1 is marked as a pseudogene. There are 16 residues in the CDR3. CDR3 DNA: TGTGCCACACGAGAAGTCGCGGGCTCTGGGGCCAACGTCCTGACTTTC. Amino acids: CATREVAGSGANVLTF.

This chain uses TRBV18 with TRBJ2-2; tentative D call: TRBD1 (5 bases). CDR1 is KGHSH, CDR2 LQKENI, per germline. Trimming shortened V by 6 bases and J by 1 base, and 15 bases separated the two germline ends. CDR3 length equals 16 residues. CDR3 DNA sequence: TGTGCCAGCTCCCTTCTGCCACAGGAGAACACCGGGGAGCTGTTTTTT. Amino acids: CASSLLPQENTGELFF.

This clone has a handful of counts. The CDR3 DNA sequence: TGCGCCAGCAGCTTCACTACCGGGACTAGCGGGAGGCTCTACGAGCAGTACTTC. Protein sequence: CASSFTTGTSGRLYEQYF. The chain combines TRBV5-1 with TRBJ2-7; 15 positions match TRBD2. Germline V gives CDR1 SGHRS, CDR2 YFSETQ. The CDR3 contains 18 residues. The V gene end was trimmed by 2 bases and the J gene end by 3 bases; junction bases not matched to a gene: 9.

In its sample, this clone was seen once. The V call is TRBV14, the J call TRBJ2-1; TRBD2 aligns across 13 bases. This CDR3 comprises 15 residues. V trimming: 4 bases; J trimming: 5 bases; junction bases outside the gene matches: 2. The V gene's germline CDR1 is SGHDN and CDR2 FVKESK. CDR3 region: CASSRTSGRDNEQFF. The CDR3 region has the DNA TGTGCCAGCAGCCGGACTAGCGGGAGAGACAATGAGCAGTTCTTC.

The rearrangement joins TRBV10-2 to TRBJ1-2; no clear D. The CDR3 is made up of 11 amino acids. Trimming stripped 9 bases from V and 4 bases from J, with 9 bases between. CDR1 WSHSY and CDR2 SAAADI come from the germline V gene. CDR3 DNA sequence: TGCGCCAGTTTACAGAGCTATGGCTACACCTTC. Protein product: CASLQSYGYTF.

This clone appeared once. CDR3: CASSLGLAGASTTYEQYF. The CDR3 DNA follows: TGCGCCAGCAGCTTGGGGCTAGCGGGGGCCTCTACAACCTACGAGCAGTACTTC. The chain links TRBV5-1 to TRBJ2-7; 10 nucleotides match TRBD2. This CDR3 is built from 18 residues. Germline trimming cut 0 bases from V and 2 bases from J; bases unmatched to any gene: 11. Germline-derived CDR1 and CDR2 are SGHRS and YFSETQ.

DNA for the CDR3: TGTGCCAGCAGCGGACAGCACAATGAGCAGTTCTTC. This encodes CASSGQHNEQFF. The chain combines TRBV9 with TRBJ2-1, with D maybe TRBD1 (5 bases). The CDR3 length is 12 residues. Germline V gene data show CDR1 as SGDLS and CDR2 as YYNGEE. The ends were cut back, 3 bases at V and 5 bases at J, with 6 bases in the middle.

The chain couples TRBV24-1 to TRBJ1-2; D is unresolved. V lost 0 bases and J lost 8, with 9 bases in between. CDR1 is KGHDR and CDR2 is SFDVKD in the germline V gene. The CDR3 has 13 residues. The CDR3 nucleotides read TGTGCCACCAGTGATTTGATAACAGAAGGCTACACCTTC. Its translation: CATSDLITEGYTF.

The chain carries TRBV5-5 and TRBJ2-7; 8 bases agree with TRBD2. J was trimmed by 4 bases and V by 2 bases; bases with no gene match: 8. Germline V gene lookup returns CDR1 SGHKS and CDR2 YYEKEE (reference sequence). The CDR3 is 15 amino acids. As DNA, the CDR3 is TGTGCCAGCAGCTTTAGCGGGGAGAATTATTACGAGCAGTACTTC. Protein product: CASSFSGENYYEQYF.

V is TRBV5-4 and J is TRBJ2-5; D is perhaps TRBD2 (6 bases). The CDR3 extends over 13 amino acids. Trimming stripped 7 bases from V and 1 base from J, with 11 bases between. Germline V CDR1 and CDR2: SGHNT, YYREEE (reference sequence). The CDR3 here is CASAGTFQETQYF. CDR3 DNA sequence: TGTGCCAGCGCGGGGACCTTCCAAGAGACCCAGTACTTC.

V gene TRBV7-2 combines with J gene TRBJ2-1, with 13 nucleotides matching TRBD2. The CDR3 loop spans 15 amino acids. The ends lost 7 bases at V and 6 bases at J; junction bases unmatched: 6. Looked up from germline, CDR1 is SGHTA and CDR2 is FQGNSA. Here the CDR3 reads CASTRLAGGGNEQFF. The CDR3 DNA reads TGTGCCAGCACCCGACTAGCGGGAGGTGGCAATGAGCAGTTCTTC.